This is a list of T cell receptor beta chains from one sample in a study of blood T cells in healthy people across ages. MiXCR, run by TCRdb on the 5' RACE reads, gives a single entry per CDR3 protein. The profile shows 580,000 or so distinct CDR3 sequences, more than 45% of them singletons. Sequencing used blood. The receptors derive from a man at least 80 years old in good health. The CDR3 runs from the conserved cysteine through the conserved F or W. A D gene is named only where the DNA matches it firmly. Clone size is stated in some rows and not others, as once, few, many or a class when expanded.

>15|TRBD1|few|TRBV28|TRBJ1-1
TGTGCCAGCAGTCCCAGGGGGCCTTTGAACACTGAAGCTTTCTTT
CASSPRGPLNTEAFF
>19|NA|NA|TRBV18|TRBJ1-1
TGTGCCAGCTCACCACCCGTCCCAGGGGAGCGTGGTGTGAACACTGAAGCTTTCTTT
CASSPPVPGERGVNTEAFF
>15|NA|NA|TRBV5-1|TRBJ2-5
TGCGCCAGCAGCTCGGGCCCCGAGGTCCAAGAGACCCAGTACTTC
CASSSGPEVQETQYF
>14|TRBD2|NA|TRBV20-1|TRBJ2-7
TGCAGTGCTAGCCTAGCGGGAGGGCCAGACGAGCAGTACTTC
CSASLAGGPDEQYF
>16|TRBD1|NA|TRBV20-1|TRBJ1-2
TGCAGTGCTAGAGAAGTGGCTGGGGACAGGGATGATGGCTACACCTTC
CSAREVAGDRDDGYTF
>15|NA|NA|TRBV20-1|TRBJ2-1
TGCAGTGCTCGACCGGGACTTAGCTCCTACAATGAGCAGTTCTTC
CSARPGLSSYNEQFF
>15|NA|few|TRBV12-3/TRBV12-4|TRBJ2-5
TGTGCCAGCAGTCCCTGGGGAGCAGGCGCGGGCACCCAGTACTTC
CASSPWGAGAGTQYF
>15|TRBD1|few|TRBV20-1|TRBJ2-7
TGCAGTGCTGGACACCGGGACAGCCTCTCCTACGAGCAGTACTTC
CSAGHRDSLSYEQYF
>17|TRBD2|NA|TRBV20-1|TRBJ2-7
TGCAGTGCTAGAGATATAGTTCTAGCGGGGGGGCCCTACGAGCAGTACTTC
CSARDIVLAGGPYEQYF
>12|NA|NA|TRBV12-3/TRBV12-4|TRBJ1-2
TGTGCCAGCAGTTTCCCGGACTATGGCTACACCTTC
CASSFPDYGYTF
>13|NA|many|TRBV12-3/TRBV12-4|TRBJ1-5
TGTGCCAGCAGTTTAGCGAGTTTTCAGCCCCAGCATTTT
CASSLASFQPQHF
>15|TRBD1|NA|TRBV7-2|TRBJ2-7
TGTGCCAGCAGCCCGGTCGGTGACAGGGTGTACGAGCAGTACTTC
CASSPVGDRVYEQYF
>16|NA|NA|TRBV7-9|TRBJ2-3
TGTGCCAGCAGCTTATCGTCCAGGGGAGGCACAGATACGCAGTATTTT
CASSLSSRGGTDTQYF
>15|NA|few|TRBV2|TRBJ2-7
TGTGCCAGCACCCCCAACCGGGACGAACCCTACGAGCAGTACTTC
CASTPNRDEPYEQYF
>15|TRBD2|NA|TRBV7-7|TRBJ2-7
TGTGCCAGCAGCCCGGGGACTAGCGTAATGAGTGAGCAGTACTTC
CASSPGTSVMSEQYF
>19|NA|NA|TRBV6-1|TRBJ2-7
TGTGCCAGCCTGGGGGGCGGTGGTTCCGCTATGGGGAGCTCCTACGAGCAGTACTTC
CASLGGGGSAMGSSYEQYF
>12|TRBD1|few|TRBV10-3|TRBJ2-3
TGTGCCATCAGTGGACAGGGGGATACGCAGTATTTT
CAISGQGDTQYF
>14|NA|NA|TRBV9|TRBJ1-2
TGTGCCAGCAGCGTAGGTGGGATTAACTATGGCTACACCTTC
CASSVGGINYGYTF
>19|TRBD2|NA|TRBV6-1|TRBJ2-3
TGTGCCAGCGGCCTGTGGACTAGCGGGGGTGCGGTTCGACCGGATACGCAGTATTTT
CASGLWTSGGAVRPDTQYF
>13|NA|NA|TRBV29-1|TRBJ2-1
TGCAGCGTTGTAGGGAGCTCCTACAATGAGCAGTTCTTC
CSVVGSSYNEQFF
>14|TRBD2|NA|TRBV6-5|TRBJ2-1
TGTGCCAGCAGACGACTAGCGGGAGGAGACGAGCAGTTCTTC
CASRRLAGGDEQFF
>15|NA|NA|TRBV20-1|TRBJ2-1
TGCAGTGCTAGATTAGGCAGGGACAAGTCCAATGAGCAGTTCTTC
CSARLGRDKSNEQFF
>15|NA|NA|TRBV7-8|TRBJ1-5
TGTGCCAGCAGCTTAGCGTTGACAGTAAATCAGCCCCAGCATTTT
CASSLALTVNQPQHF
>14|NA|few|TRBV5-5|TRBJ2-1
TGTGCCAGCAGCTGGGACACCATCTACAATGAGCAGTTCTTC
CASSWDTIYNEQFF
>19|TRBD2|NA|TRBV24-1|TRBJ2-1
TGTGCCACCAGTGATTATCGCCGTGGGACTAGCGGGAAGGTGCGGGAGCAGTTCTTC
CATSDYRRGTSGKVREQFF
>15|NA|NA|TRBV4-3|TRBJ2-7
TGCGCCAGCAGCCAAGGGGCAGGGGTAAGGTACGAGCAGTACTTC
CASSQGAGVRYEQYF
>16|TRBD1|once|TRBV20-1|TRBJ2-5
TGCAGTGCTAGAGAGTACGGGGACAGCATCCCAGAGACCCAGTACTTC
CSAREYGDSIPETQYF
>11|NA|NA|TRBV21-1|TRBJ2-5
TGTGCCAGCGGCCGTGACTGCACCCAGTACTTC
CASGRDCTQYF
>14|TRBD1|NA|TRBV10-3|TRBJ2-1
TGTGCCATCAGTGATCCAGGGGGCTACAATGAGCAGTTCTTC
CAISDPGGYNEQFF
>14|TRBD2|NA|TRBV7-2|TRBJ2-7
TGTGCCAGCAGCTTAGCGGCGGGAGTAAACGAGCAGTACTTC
CASSLAAGVNEQYF
>15|NA|NA|TRBV7-2|TRBJ2-6
TGTGCCAGCAGCTTACACCCAGGCGGGGCCAACGTCCTGACTTTC
CASSLHPGGANVLTF
>21|TRBD1|once|TRBV9|TRBJ2-1
TGTGCCAGCAACAAGCTACCGGGACAGGGGGACCCCAGAGGCTCCTACACTGAGCAGTTCTTC
CASNKLPGQGDPRGSYTEQFF
>16|NA|NA|TRBV15|TRBJ1-4
TGTGCCACCAGCAGAGATAACCCCTTGGCGGCAGAAAAACTGTTTTTT
CATSRDNPLAAEKLFF
>14|NA|NA|TRBV27|TRBJ2-1
TGTGCCAGCAGGTGGAGGGCCGGGTACAATGAGCAGTTCTTC
CASRWRAGYNEQFF
>14|NA|NA|TRBV10-3|TRBJ2-6
TGTGCCATCAGAGTGAACTCTGGGGCCAACGTCCTGACTTTC
CAIRVNSGANVLTF
>15|NA|NA|TRBV7-2|TRBJ2-5
TGTGCCAGCAGCTTAGATTCGGGCCACTACAATGAGCAGTACTTC
CASSLDSGHYNEQYF
>13|NA|NA|TRBV20-1|TRBJ2-5
TGCAGTGCCTCCCCAGGGGCCCAAGAGACCCAGTACTTC
CSASPGAQETQYF
>15|NA|once|TRBV12-3/TRBV12-4|TRBJ1-6
TGTGCCAGCAGTTTTCAGGGGTTCTATAATTCACCCCTCCACTTT
CASSFQGFYNSPLHF
>13|NA|NA|TRBV7-2|TRBJ1-4
TGTGCCAGCAGCTACACAGCCTGGGGAAAACTGTTTTTT
CASSYTAWGKLFF
>12|NA|NA|TRBV7-9|TRBJ2-3
TGTGCCAGCAGCGCAGCAGAAGATACGCAGTATTTT
CASSAAEDTQYF
>17|NA|few|TRBV18|TRBJ2-3
TGTGCCAGCTCACCAGAAAAGGGGGGGGACAGCACAGATACGCAGTATTTT
CASSPEKGGDSTDTQYF
>16|NA|few|TRBV6-6|TRBJ1-4
TGTGCCGGCTCTAAAGGGCCGAGGGAAAATAATGAAAAACTGTTTTTT
CAGSKGPRENNEKLFF
>14|NA|many|TRBV7-2|TRBJ1-2
TGTGCCAGCAGCTCCCACGGGGGTAACTATGGCTACACCTTC
CASSSHGGNYGYTF
>14|NA|few|TRBV29-1|TRBJ2-7
TGCAGCGTTGAAGTAGGCACTCAGGGCTACGAGCAGTACTTC
CSVEVGTQGYEQYF
>15|TRBD1|few|TRBV2|TRBJ2-2
TGTGCCAGCAGCTCAACAGGGGCGGACACCGGGGAGCTGTTTTTT
CASSSTGADTGELFF
>14|NA|NA|TRBV10-3|TRBJ2-7
TGTGCCATCAGTGAGTCGGTGGAGCCCTACGAGCAGTACTTC
CAISESVEPYEQYF
>13|NA|few|TRBV6-2/TRBV6-3|TRBJ2-5
TGTGCCAGCAGTGCCCTGTACCAAGAGACCCAGTACTTC
CASSALYQETQYF
>13|NA|many|TRBV20-1|TRBJ2-5
TGCAGTGCCGGACCGGGACGTCAAGAGACCCAGTACTTC
CSAGPGRQETQYF
>14|TRBD1|NA|TRBV2|TRBJ2-5
TGTGCCAGCAGCGCCCGGGACAGGGGGGGTGAGCAGTACTTC
CASSARDRGGEQYF
>15|TRBD2|NA|TRBV20-1|TRBJ2-7
TGCAGTGCTAGAGATGGGGCGGGGGTTTCCTACGAGCAGTACTTC
CSARDGAGVSYEQYF
>15|TRBD2|few|TRBV20-1|TRBJ2-3
TGCAGTGCTAGTCGACTAGCGGCAACCACAGATACGCAGTATTTT
CSASRLAATTDTQYF
>18|TRBD2|NA|TRBV7-2|TRBJ2-1
TGTGCCAGCAGCTCGGGGTCCTTAGCGGGGGGAACCTACAATGAGCAGTTCTTC
CASSSGSLAGGTYNEQFF
>13|NA|NA|TRBV6-5|TRBJ1-5
TGTGCCAGCGGGGTGGACGTTGATCAGCCCCAGCATTTT
CASGVDVDQPQHF
>15|NA|NA|TRBV27|TRBJ1-5
TGTGCCAGCAGTACCCTACAGGGCCGCAATCAGCCCCAGCATTTT
CASSTLQGRNQPQHF
>14|NA|NA|TRBV9|TRBJ2-3
TGTGCCAGCAGCGTAGAAGGGGCAACAGATACGCAGTATTTT
CASSVEGATDTQYF
>14|TRBD1|NA|TRBV29-1|TRBJ2-1
TGCAGCGTCATTGGACAGGGAAGCTCCTACGAGCAGTTCTTC
CSVIGQGSSYEQFF